This TCR beta chain was captured by sequencing in a study of PD-1 and CTLA-4 blockade in melanoma. The protocol was immunoSEQ multiplex PCR, while the TCRdb copy is restricted to in-frame clones and leaves out a portion. The table lists 10,000 or so clones, 80% to 90% of them singletons. The CDR3 has 16 residues. V was shortened by 5 bases and J by 5 bases, with 21 bases between the two germline ends. The germline gives CDR1 SGHVS, CDR2 FNYEAQ. Sequencing was performed on CD8+ T cells from peripheral blood, taken from a patient given anti-PD-1 treatment. The rearrangement joins TRBV7-6 to TRBJ1-1; possible D gene TRBD1, 6 bases. The clonotype originates from a human donor with melanoma. The chain's CDR3 is CASSTTGDPSRTEAFF. The CDR3 DNA follows: TGTGCCAGCAGCACGACAGGCGACCCATCGAGGACTGAAGCTTTCTTT.